This is a list of T cell receptor beta chains from one sample in a study of cytomegalovirus exposure and HLA in healthy donors. Generated by immunoSEQ multiplex PCR, the TCRdb table keeps only in-frame clones and is missing some. The sample yields around 300,000 clones, roughly 88% seen once. The specimen was PBMCs. Source of these receptors: a woman between 18 and 29 years old in good health and CMV-seronegative. CDR3s include the opening cysteine and the closing phenylalanine or tryptophan. A D gene is named only where the DNA matches it firmly. Clone size, where shown, is once, few, many, or a class for clones that have expanded.

J gene | clone size | D gene | V gene | CDR3 length | CDR3 protein | CDR3 DNA
TRBJ2-2 | few | TRBD1 | TRBV2 | 14 | CASSSGQGARGAVF | TGTGCCAGCAGTTCGGGACAGGGCGCCAGGGGAGCTGTTTTT
TRBJ2-7 | once | NA | TRBV9 | 15 | CASSVSAGELYEQYF | TGTGCCAGCAGCGTATCGGCAGGGGAGCTCTACGAGCAGTACTTC
TRBJ2-2 | once | TRBD2 | TRBV19 | 17 | CASSRTSGTLGTGELFF | TGTGCCAGTTCACGGACTAGCGGGACCTTAGGGACCGGGGAGCTGTTTTTT
TRBJ2-2 | NA | NA | TRBV27 | 14 | CASRFQIKSGELFF | TGTGCCAGCCGATTCCAAATAAAGAGCGGGGAGCTGTTTTTT
TRBJ2-1 | once | TRBD2 | TRBV7-6 | 15 | CASSLGLAAHNEQFF | TGTGCCAGCAGCTTGGGACTAGCGGCCCACAATGAGCAGTTCTTC
TRBJ1-6 | NA | TRBD1 | TRBV28 | 14 | CASSPRDRVFPLHF | TGTGCCAGCAGTCCCCGAGACAGGGTATTCCCCCTCCACTTT
TRBJ1-5 | once | TRBD1 | TRBV27 | 16 | CASSSHRGPGNQPQHF | TGTGCCAGCAGTTCCCACAGGGGGCCGGGCAATCAGCCCCAGCATTTT
TRBJ2-7 | NA | TRBD1 | TRBV7-9 | 16 | CASSYDTGQGTYEQYF | TGTGCCAGCAGCTACGACACGGGACAGGGGACCTACGAGCAGTACTTC
TRBJ2-7 | few | NA | TRBV4-1 | 14 | CASSQGPLSYEQYF | TGCGCCAGCAGCCAAGGTCCGTTATCCTACGAGCAGTACTTC
TRBJ1-2 | NA | NA | TRBV4-1 | 17 | CASGTEGSSLWNDGYTF | TGCGCCAGCGGAACGGAGGGGTCTAGCCTTTGGAACGATGGCTACACCTTC
TRBJ2-7 | NA | NA | TRBV28 | 12 | CASTSGVGEQYF | TGTGCCAGCACATCGGGAGTTGGGGAGCAGTACTTC
TRBJ2-4 | NA | NA | TRBV2 | 16 | CASSVLGGWGKNIQYF | TGTGCCAGCAGTGTTTTGGGGGGTTGGGGCAAAAACATTCAGTACTTC
TRBJ1-2 | NA | TRBD1 | TRBV6-5 | 15 | CASTSPTGYNYGYTF | TGTGCCAGCACTTCACCGACAGGGTATAACTATGGCTACACCTTC
TRBJ1-1 | NA | TRBD1 | TRBV7-6 | 16 | CASSSNKGQPNTEAFF | TGTGCCAGCAGCTCGAACAAGGGACAGCCGAACACTGAAGCTTTCTTT
TRBJ2-3 | NA | TRBD2 | TRBV10-2 | 15 | CASSAGLADTDTQYF | TGCGCCAGCAGTGCGGGACTAGCGGACACAGATACGCAGTATTTT
TRBJ1-1 | NA | NA | TRBV9 | 14 | CASSVDSGDSEAFF | TGTGCCAGCAGCGTAGATTCGGGGGATAGTGAAGCTTTCTTT
TRBJ2-1 | NA | NA | TRBV29-1 | 16 | CSVEHPRFGTYNEQFF | TGCAGCGTTGAGCACCCCAGGTTCGGCACCTACAATGAGCAGTTCTTC
TRBJ1-2 | NA | NA | TRBV28 | 16 | CASRTLSTGVNYGYTF | TGTGCCAGCAGAACGTTATCGACAGGAGTTAACTATGGCTACACCTTC
TRBJ1-1 | NA | NA | TRBV6-5 | 15 | CASSYSGELNTEAFF | TGTGCCAGCAGCTACTCCGGGGAATTGAACACTGAAGCTTTCTTT
TRBJ2-7 | NA | NA | TRBV6-5 | 16 | CASSYSTGLPIYEQYF | TGTGCCAGCAGTTACTCGACGGGACTCCCGATCTACGAGCAGTACTTC
TRBJ1-2 | few | TRBD1 | TRBV25-1 | 15 | CASSTRQGRGYGYTF | TGTGCCAGCAGTACCAGACAGGGACGAGGCTATGGCTACACCTTC
TRBJ2-2 | few | NA | TRBV9 | 13 | CASSVGWSGELFF | TGTGCCAGCAGCGTAGGTTGGAGCGGGGAGCTGTTTTTT
TRBJ1-2 | NA | NA | TRBV13 | 14 | CASSSKATAYGYTF | TGTGCCAGCAGCTCCAAAGCGACAGCGTATGGCTACACCTTC
TRBJ1-6 | few | TRBD1 | TRBV28 | 15 | CASSLGTVGSSPLHF | TGTGCCAGCAGTTTGGGGACAGTAGGCAGTTCACCCCTCCACTTT
TRBJ2-1 | NA | TRBD2 | TRBV6-5 | 15 | CASRSVGLARNEQFF | TGTGCCAGCAGGTCCGTTGGACTAGCGCGGAATGAGCAGTTCTTC
TRBJ2-1 | NA | TRBD2 | TRBV18 | 13 | CASSQGTSNEQFF | TGTGCCAGCTCACAGGGGACTAGCAATGAGCAGTTCTTC
TRBJ2-7 | NA | NA | TRBV10-3 | 14 | CAIRIRVDGSEQYF | TGTGCCATCCGAATCAGGGTGGACGGGAGCGAGCAGTACTTC